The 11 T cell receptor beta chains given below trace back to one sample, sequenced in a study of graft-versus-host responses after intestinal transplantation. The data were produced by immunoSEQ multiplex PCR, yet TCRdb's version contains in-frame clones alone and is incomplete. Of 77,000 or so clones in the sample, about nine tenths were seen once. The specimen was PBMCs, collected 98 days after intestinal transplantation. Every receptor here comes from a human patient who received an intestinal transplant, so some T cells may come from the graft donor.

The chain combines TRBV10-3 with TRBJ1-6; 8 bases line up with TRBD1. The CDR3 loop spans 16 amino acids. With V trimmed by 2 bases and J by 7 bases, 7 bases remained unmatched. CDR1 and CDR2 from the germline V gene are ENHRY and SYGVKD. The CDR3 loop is CAISETPGQGNSPLHF. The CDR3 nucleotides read TGTGCCATCAGTGAGACTCCCGGACAGGGAAATTCACCCCTCCACTTT.

CDR3 in amino acids: CASGQGFSYEQYF. The CDR3 DNA is TGTGCCAGCGGACAGGGCTTCTCCTACGAGCAGTACTTC. V is TRBV5-6 and J is TRBJ2-7, with 8 nucleotides matching TRBD1. Germline V gives CDR1 SGHDT, CDR2 YYEEEE. The junction had 3 bases not matched to a gene; V was cut back by 7 bases and J by 0 bases. The CDR3 is made up of 13 amino acids.

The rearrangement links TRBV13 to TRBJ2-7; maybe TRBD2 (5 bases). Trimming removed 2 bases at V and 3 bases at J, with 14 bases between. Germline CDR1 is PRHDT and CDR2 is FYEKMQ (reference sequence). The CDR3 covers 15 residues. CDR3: CASSLMRAPIYEQYF. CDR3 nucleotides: TGTGCCAGCAGCTTAATGAGGGCTCCGATCTACGAGCAGTACTTC.

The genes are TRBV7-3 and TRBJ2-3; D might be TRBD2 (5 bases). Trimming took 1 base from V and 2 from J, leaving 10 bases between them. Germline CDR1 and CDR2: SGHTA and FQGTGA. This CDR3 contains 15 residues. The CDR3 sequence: CASSLSGGSTDTQYF. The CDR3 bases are TGTGCCAGCAGCTTAAGCGGAGGATCCACAGATACGCAGTATTTT.

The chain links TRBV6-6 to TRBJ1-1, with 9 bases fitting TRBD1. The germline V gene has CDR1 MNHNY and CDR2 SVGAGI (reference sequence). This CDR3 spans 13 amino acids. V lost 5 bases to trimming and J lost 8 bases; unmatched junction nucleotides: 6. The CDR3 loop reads CASSLTGGGEAFF. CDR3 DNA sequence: TGTGCCAGCAGTCTAACAGGGGGCGGAGAAGCTTTCTTT.

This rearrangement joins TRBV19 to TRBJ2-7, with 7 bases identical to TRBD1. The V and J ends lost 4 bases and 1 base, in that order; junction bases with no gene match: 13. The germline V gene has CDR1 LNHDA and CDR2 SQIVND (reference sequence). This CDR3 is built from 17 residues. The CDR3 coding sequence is TGTGCCAGTAGTACGCAGGGGGAACGGGTGGAATCCTACGAGCAGTACTTC. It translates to CASSTQGERVESYEQYF.

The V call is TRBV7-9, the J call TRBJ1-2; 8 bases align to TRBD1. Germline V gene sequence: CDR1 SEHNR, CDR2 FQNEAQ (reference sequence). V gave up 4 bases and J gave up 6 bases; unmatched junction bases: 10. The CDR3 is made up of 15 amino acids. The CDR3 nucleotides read TGTGCCAGCAGCTGGACAGGGATAGGAATACATGGCTACACCTTC. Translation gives CASSWTGIGIHGYTF.

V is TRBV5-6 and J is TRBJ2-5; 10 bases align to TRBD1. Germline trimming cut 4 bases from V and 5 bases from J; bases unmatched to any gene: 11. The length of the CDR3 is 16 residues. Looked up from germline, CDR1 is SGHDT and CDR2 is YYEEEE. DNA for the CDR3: TGTGCCAGCAGCCCCGTGCAGACAGGGGGCTGGGAGACCCAGTACTTC. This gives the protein CASSPVQTGGWETQYF.

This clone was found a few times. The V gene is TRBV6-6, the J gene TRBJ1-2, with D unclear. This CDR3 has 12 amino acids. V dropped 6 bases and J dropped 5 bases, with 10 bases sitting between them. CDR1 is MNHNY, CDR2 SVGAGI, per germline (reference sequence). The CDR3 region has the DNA TGTGCCAGCAGCGGCGGGCAGTATGGCTACACCTTC. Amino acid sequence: CASSGGQYGYTF.

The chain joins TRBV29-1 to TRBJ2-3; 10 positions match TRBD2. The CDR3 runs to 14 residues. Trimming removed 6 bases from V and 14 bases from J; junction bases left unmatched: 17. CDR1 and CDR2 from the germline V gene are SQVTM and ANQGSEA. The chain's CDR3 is CSVRSGVAGGKRYF. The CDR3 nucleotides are TGCAGCGTGCGAAGCGGGGTAGCGGGAGGTAAAAGGTATTTT.

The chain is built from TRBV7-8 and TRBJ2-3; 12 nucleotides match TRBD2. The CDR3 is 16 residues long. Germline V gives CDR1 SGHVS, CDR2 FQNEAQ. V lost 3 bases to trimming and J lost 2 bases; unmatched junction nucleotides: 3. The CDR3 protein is CASSFRLAGATDTQYF. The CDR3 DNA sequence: TGTGCCAGCAGCTTCCGACTAGCGGGGGCCACAGATACGCAGTATTTT.